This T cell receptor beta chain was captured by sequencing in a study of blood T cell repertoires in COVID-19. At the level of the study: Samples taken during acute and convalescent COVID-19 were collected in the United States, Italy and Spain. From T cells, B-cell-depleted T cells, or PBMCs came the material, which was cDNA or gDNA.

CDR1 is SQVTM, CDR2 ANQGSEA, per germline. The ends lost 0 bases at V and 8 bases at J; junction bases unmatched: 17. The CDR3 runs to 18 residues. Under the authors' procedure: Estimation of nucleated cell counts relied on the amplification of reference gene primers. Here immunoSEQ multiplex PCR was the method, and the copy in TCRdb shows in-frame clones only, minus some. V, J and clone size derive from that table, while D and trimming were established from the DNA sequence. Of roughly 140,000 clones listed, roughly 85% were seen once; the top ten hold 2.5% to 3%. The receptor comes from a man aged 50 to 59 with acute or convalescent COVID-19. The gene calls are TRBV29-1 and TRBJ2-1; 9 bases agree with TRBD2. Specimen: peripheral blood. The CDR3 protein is CSVEDPTVRAGGLYEQFF. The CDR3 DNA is TGCAGCGTTGAAGATCCCACCGTCAGAGCGGGAGGTCTCTATGAGCAGTTCTTC.